The next 21 T cell receptor beta chains were all read from a single sample in a study of response to subunit inactivated influenza vaccine. TCRdb re-derived calls from the RT-PCR reads in MiXCR, one entry per CDR3 protein. In the table there are more than 700,000 distinct CDR3 sequences, around 21% of which are singletons. The material sequenced was PBMCs from blood, taken more than 4 days after vaccination. The receptors here all came from a man in his fifties who received an inactivated influenza vaccine.

The rearrangement links TRBV11-1 to TRBJ2-7; either TRBD1 or TRBD2 may fit D (5 bases each). The V end lost 6 bases, the J end lost 4 bases, and 16 bases lay between the germline ends. CDR1 SGHAT and CDR2 FQDESV come from the germline V gene (reference sequence). The CDR3 loop spans 14 amino acids. The CDR3 protein is CASRGPGPPYEQYF. In nucleotides, the CDR3 is TGTGCCAGCAGGGGACCCGGACCTCCTTACGAGCAGTACTTC.

This chain joins TRBV7-2 and TRBJ2-3; D tentatively reads TRBD1 or TRBD2 (6 bases each). Germline CDR1 SGHTA, CDR2 FQGNSA. The CDR3 extends over 13 amino acids. V dropped 7 bases and J dropped 4 bases, with 12 bases sitting between them. The CDR3 here is CASTGAGPDTQYF. As DNA, the CDR3 is TGTGCCAGCACGGGGGCCGGGCCAGATACGCAGTATTTT.

The chain recombines TRBV4-2 with TRBJ2-5; D is possibly TRBD2 (5 bases). The ends were cut back, 2 bases at V and 5 bases at J, with 9 bases in the middle. Germline CDR1 reads LGHNA; CDR2 reads YNFKEQ. There are 13 residues in the CDR3. This CDR3 reads CASSQPLGETQYF. CDR3 nucleotides: TGTGCCAGCAGCCAACCACTAGGGGAGACCCAGTACTTC.

This clonotype was counted a few times. CDR3 nucleotide sequence: TGTGCCAGCAGCGAGACTAGCGGGACCCAGTACTTC. Translating gives CASSETSGTQYF. V is TRBV7-2 and J is TRBJ2-5; TRBD2 agrees at 9 bases. V gave up 5 bases and J gave up 7 bases; unmatched junction bases: 2. Germline CDR1 reads SGHTA; CDR2 reads FQGNSA. The CDR3 extends over 12 amino acids.

This clonotype showed up just a few times. This sequence joins TRBV7-2 and TRBJ2-7; TRBD2 agrees at 8 bases. Looked up from germline, CDR1 is SGHTA and CDR2 is FQGNSA. Trimming removed 0 bases from V and 1 base from J; junction bases left unmatched: 5. The CDR3 is 16 amino acids. The CDR3 region is CASSLASAGVSYEQYF. The DNA of the CDR3 is TGTGCCAGCAGCTTAGCGTCAGCGGGAGTGTCCTACGAGCAGTACTTC.

This clonotype was observed a handful of times. The rearrangement links TRBV6-5 to TRBJ2-6; D is ambiguous. Germline V gene sequence: CDR1 MNHEY, CDR2 SVGAGI. V lost 3 bases and J lost 0, with 12 bases in between. The length of the CDR3 is 17 residues. The CDR3 DNA reads TGTGCCAGCAGTTATTCAAGGGCCCCCTCTGGGGCCAACGTCCTGACTTTC. As protein: CASSYSRAPSGANVLTF.

For the CDR3, the DNA is TGTGCCAGCAGCTTAGGGGCGGGGATGGTCAACGAGCAGTACTTC. Translating gives CASSLGAGMVNEQYF. The chain is built from TRBV11-2 and TRBJ2-7; TRBD2 is a possible D gene (6 bases). This CDR3 spans 15 amino acids. Trimming cost V 1 base and J 5 bases, with 15 bases left between them. The germline CDR1 and CDR2 sequences are SGHAT and FQNNGV.

The CDR3 DNA reads TGCGCCAGCAACCGACTAGCGGGGGTGGATTACAATGAGCAGTTCTTC. Protein product: CASNRLAGVDYNEQFF. This chain connects TRBV5-1 to TRBJ2-1; TRBD2 matches 12 bases. CDR1 is SGHRS, CDR2 YFSETQ, per germline. After removal of 6 bases from V and 4 bases from J, the junction contained 8 bases not matched to a gene. The CDR3 has 16 amino acids.

The gene calls are TRBV10-3 and TRBJ1-5; D may be TRBD1 (6 bases). CDR1 is ENHRY, CDR2 SYGVKD, per germline. The CDR3 has 15 residues. The CDR3 here is CASDRGGQSNQPQHF. In nucleotides, the CDR3 is TGTGCTTCCGACAGAGGAGGACAGAGCAATCAGCCCCAGCATTTT.

This chain joins TRBV10-3 and TRBJ2-7; D may be TRBD1 (6 bases). Trimming took off 4 bases at V and 0 bases at J, with 10 bases between the two ends. The length of the CDR3 is 14 residues. CDR1 ENHRY and CDR2 SYGVKD come from the germline V gene. The CDR3 DNA reads TGTGCCATCAGTGGACAGGACCACTCCTACGAGCAGTACTTC. Translation gives CAISGQDHSYEQYF.

This clonotype came up a few times. The rearrangement uses TRBV7-2 and TRBJ2-2; 7 nucleotides agree with TRBD1. Germline-derived CDR1 and CDR2 are SGHTA and FQGNSA. The CDR3 is 14 residues long. V shed 3 bases, J shed 5 bases, and the junction held 3 bases outside the gene matches. The CDR3 loop is CASSFQGVTGELFF. The CDR3 coding sequence is TGTGCCAGCAGCTTTCAGGGGGTAACCGGGGAGCTGTTTTTT.

This clonotype occurred a few times. The J gene is TRBJ1-5, the V gene TRBV7-2; TRBD1 might be the D (6 bases). Germline CDR1 SGHTA, CDR2 FQGNSA. The CDR3 contains 14 residues. V was clipped by 3 bases and J by 6 bases, with 12 bases between them. In DNA, the CDR3 is TGTGCCAGCAGCTTTTACCGGGGGGCTCAGCCCCAGCATTTT. Amino acids: CASSFYRGAQPQHF.

This clonotype appeared a few times. This chain connects TRBV20-1 to TRBJ2-5; 10 bases are shared with TRBD2. The CDR3 loop spans 14 amino acids. J gave up 5 bases and V 6 bases, and 9 bases lay outside the gene matches. The V gene's germline CDR1 is DFQATT and CDR2 SNEGSKA (reference sequence). The chain's CDR3 is CSARPTSGWETQYF. CDR3 DNA sequence: TGCAGTGCCCGGCCGACTAGCGGGTGGGAGACCCAGTACTTC.

This clonotype appeared many times. The chain links TRBV6-1 to TRBJ2-3; tentatively, D is TRBD1 (6 bases). V was pared by 5 bases and J by 4 bases, with 16 bases between. This CDR3 has 15 amino acids. Germline CDR1 MNHNS, CDR2 SASEGT. The CDR3 DNA reads as TGTGCCAGCAGTCCCCGAAACAGGGCTCCAGATACGCAGTATTTT. Translating it yields CASSPRNRAPDTQYF.

This clonotype was seen ten or more times. The chain recombines TRBV29-1 with TRBJ2-1, with 8 bases matching TRBD1. The CDR3 length is 12 residues. Germline assignment: CDR1 SQVTM and CDR2 ANQGSEA. V shed 3 bases, J shed 9 bases, and the junction held 4 bases outside the gene matches. The CDR3 DNA reads TGCAGCGTTGATATACAGGGGGGTGAGCAGTTCTTC. Protein product: CSVDIQGGEQFF.

Details on this clonotype: A junction end diverges from the germline sequence, so it may reflect a read error. V is TRBV12-3 or TRBV12-4 and J is TRBJ2-1; D gene unclear. The CDR3 sequence is 11 residues long. CDR3 DNA sequence: TGTGCCAGCAGTTCACCGGGCCATGAGAACTTC. It codes for CASSSPGHENF.

V gene TRBV28 combines with J gene TRBJ2-2, with 8 nucleotides matching TRBD2. Germline lookup yields CDR1 MDHEN and CDR2 SYDVKM. The V gene end was trimmed by 8 bases and the J gene end by 6 bases; junction bases not matched to a gene: 11. The CDR3 runs to 15 residues. CDR3 DNA: TGTGCCAGCGGCTACATAAGCGGGAGCCCCGGGGAGCTGTTTTTT. Amino acids: CASGYISGSPGELFF.

Comments on this clonotype: A read error may produce the germline difference seen at one junction end. The V gene is TRBV18, the J gene TRBJ2-5; 9 nucleotides line up with TRBD2. CDR3 length: 14 amino acids. Germline V gives CDR1 KGHSH, CDR2 LQKENI. The CDR3 spells CASSRAGGRETQSF. Here the CDR3 DNA reads TGTGCCAGCTCACGTGCGGGGGGGCGAGAGACCCAGTCCTTC. The whole variable domain, filled in from reference TRBV18 and TRBJ2-5, reads NAGVMQNPRHLVRRRGQEARLRCSPMKGHSHVYWYRQLPEEGLKFMVYLQKENIIDESGMPKERFSAEFPKEGPSILRIQQVVRGDSAAYFCASSRAGGRETQSFGPGTRLLVL.

The rearrangement joins TRBV25-1 to TRBJ2-7, with 11 bases matching TRBD2. V lost 4 bases, J lost 3 bases, and 8 bases stayed unmatched. The germline V gene encodes CDR1 MGHDK and CDR2 SYGVNS. The CDR3 extends over 16 amino acids. The CDR3, as DNA: TGTGCCAGCAGTGGGCTAGCGGGAGGAACCTACTACGAGCAGTACTTC. It codes for CASSGLAGGTYYEQYF.

This chain's CDR3 is CASGGRSLNTEAFF. For the CDR3, the DNA is TGTGCCAGCGGCGGCCGAAGCCTAAACACTGAAGCTTTCTTT. The chain couples TRBV6-1 to TRBJ1-1; no definite D call. Germline V gives CDR1 MNHNS, CDR2 SASEGT. V lost 8 bases and J lost 2, with 15 bases in between. The CDR3 extends over 14 amino acids.

This chain joins TRBV14 and TRBJ2-3; D uncertain. V was trimmed by 10 bases and J by 3 bases, leaving 5 bases between them. The CDR3 extends over 10 amino acids. CDR1 is SGHDN, CDR2 FVKESK, per germline. The CDR3 sequence is CATTTDTQYF. CDR3 sequence (DNA): TGTGCCACCACGACAGATACGCAGTATTTT.